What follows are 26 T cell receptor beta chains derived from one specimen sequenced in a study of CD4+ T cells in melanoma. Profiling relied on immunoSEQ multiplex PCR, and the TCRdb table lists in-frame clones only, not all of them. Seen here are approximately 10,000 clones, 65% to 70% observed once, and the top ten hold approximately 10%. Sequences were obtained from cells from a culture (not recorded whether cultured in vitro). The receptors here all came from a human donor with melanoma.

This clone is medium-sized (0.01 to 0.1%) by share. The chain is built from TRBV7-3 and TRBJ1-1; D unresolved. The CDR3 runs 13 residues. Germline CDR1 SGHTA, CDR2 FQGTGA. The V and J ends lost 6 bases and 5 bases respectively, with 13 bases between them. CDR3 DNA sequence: TGTGCCAGCAGTAACGAGGTTGGAACTGAAGCTTTCTTT. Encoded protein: CASSNEVGTEAFF.

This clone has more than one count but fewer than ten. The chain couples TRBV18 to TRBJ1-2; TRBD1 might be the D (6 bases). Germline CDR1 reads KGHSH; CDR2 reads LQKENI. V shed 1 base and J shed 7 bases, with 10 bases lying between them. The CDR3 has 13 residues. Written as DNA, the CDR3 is TGTGCCAGCTCACCACTACAGGGCTCTGGCTACACCTTC. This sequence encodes CASSPLQGSGYTF.

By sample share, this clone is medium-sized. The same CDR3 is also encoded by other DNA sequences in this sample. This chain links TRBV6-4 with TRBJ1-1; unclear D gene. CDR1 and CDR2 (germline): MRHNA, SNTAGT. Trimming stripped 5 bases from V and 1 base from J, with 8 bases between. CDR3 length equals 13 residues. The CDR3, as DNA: TGTGCCAGCAGTTCTAATTGGAACACTGAAGCTTTCTTT. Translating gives CASSSNWNTEAFF.

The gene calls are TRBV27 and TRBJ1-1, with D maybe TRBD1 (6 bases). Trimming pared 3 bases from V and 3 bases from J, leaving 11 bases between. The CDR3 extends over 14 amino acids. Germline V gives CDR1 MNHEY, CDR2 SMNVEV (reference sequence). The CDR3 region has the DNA TGTGCCAGCAGTTTTTCGTCAGGGGACACTGAAGCTTTCTTT. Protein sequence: CASSFSSGDTEAFF.

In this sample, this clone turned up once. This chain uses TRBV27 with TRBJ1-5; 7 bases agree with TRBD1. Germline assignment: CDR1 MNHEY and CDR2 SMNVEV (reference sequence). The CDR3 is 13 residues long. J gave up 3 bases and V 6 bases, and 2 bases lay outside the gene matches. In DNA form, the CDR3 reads TGTGCCAGCAGGGACAGGTACAATCAGCCCCAGCATTTT. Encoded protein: CASRDRYNQPQHF.

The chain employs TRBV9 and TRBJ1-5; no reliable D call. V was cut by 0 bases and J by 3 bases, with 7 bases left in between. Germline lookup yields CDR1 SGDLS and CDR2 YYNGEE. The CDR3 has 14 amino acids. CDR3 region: CASSVAGDNQPQHF. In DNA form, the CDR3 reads TGTGCCAGCAGCGTAGCCGGGGACAATCAGCCCCAGCATTTT.

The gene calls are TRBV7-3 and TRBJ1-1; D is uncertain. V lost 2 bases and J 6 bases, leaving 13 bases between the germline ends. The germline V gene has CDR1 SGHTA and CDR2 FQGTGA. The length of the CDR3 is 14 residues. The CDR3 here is CASSLRPAGAEAFF. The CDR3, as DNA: TGTGCCAGCAGCTTACGACCCGCCGGGGCTGAAGCTTTCTTT. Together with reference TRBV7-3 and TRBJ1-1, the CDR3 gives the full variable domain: GAGVSQTPSNKVTEKGKYVELRCDPISGHTALYWYRQSLGQGPEFLIYFQGTGAADDSGLPNDRFFAVRPEGSVSTLKIQRTERGDSAVYLCASSLRPAGAEAFFGQGTRLTVV.

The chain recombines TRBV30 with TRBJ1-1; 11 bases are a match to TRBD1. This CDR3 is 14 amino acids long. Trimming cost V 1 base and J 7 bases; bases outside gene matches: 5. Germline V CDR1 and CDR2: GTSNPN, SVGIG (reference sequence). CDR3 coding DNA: TGTGCCTGGAGTGCCGGGACAGGGGGGGGTGAAGCTTTCTTT. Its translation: CAWSAGTGGGEAFF.

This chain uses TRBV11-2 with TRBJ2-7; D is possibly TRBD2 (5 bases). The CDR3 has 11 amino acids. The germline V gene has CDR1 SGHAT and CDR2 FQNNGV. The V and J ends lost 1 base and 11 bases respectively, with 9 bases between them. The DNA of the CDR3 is TGTGCCAGCAGCTTAGGTCCGGGAAAGTACTTC. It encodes CASSLGPGKYF.

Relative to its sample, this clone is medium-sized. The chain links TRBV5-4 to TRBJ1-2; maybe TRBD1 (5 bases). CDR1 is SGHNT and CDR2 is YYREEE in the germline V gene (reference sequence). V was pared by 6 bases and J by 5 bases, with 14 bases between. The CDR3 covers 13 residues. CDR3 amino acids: CASNLGGRYGYTF. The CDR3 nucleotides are TGTGCCAGCAACCTGGGGGGTCGGTATGGCTACACCTTC.

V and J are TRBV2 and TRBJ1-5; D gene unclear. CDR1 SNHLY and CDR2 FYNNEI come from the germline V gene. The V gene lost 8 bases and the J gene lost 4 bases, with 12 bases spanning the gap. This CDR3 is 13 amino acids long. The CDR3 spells CASVTYRNQPQHF. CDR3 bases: TGTGCCAGCGTGACATATAGGAATCAGCCCCAGCATTTT.

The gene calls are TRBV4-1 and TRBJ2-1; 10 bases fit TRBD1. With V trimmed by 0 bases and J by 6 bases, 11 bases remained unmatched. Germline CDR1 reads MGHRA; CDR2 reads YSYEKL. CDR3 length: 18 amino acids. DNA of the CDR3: TGCGCCAGCAGCCAAGATCCGTCGACAGGGGGCTCGGGCAATGAGCAGTTCTTC. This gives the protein CASSQDPSTGGSGNEQFF.

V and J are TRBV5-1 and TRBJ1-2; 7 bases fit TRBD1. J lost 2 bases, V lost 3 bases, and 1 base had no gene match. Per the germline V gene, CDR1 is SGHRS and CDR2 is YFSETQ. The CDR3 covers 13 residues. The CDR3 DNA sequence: TGCGCCAGCAGCTCGGGACAGAACTATGGCTACACCTTC. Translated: CASSSGQNYGYTF. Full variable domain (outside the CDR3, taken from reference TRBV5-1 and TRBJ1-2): KAGVTQTPRYLIKTRGQQVTLSCSPISGHRSVSWYQQTPGQGLQFLFEYFSETQRNKGNFPGRFSGRQFSNSRSEMNVSTLELGDSALYLCASSSGQNYGYTFGSGTRLTVV.

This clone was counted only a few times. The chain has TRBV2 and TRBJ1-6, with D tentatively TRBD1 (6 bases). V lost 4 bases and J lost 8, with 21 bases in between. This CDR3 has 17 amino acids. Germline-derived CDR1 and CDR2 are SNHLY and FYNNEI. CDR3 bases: TGTGCCAGCAGTGGGGAGTTCAGGGGTTGGTTGTATTCACCCCTCCACTTT. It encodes CASSGEFRGWLYSPLHF.

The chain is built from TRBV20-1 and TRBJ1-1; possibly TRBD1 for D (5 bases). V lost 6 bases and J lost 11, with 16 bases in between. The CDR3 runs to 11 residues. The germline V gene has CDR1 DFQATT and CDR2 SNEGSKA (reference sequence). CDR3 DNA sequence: TGCAGTGCCGGGACCGCGGTCGGGGCTTTCTTT. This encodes CSAGTAVGAFF.

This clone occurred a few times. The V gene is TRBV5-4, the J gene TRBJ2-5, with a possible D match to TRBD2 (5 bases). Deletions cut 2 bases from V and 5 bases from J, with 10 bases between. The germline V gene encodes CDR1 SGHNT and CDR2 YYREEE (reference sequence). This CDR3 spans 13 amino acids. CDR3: CASSFRGRETQYF. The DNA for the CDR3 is TGTGCCAGCAGCTTTCGGGGTAGGGAGACCCAGTACTTC.

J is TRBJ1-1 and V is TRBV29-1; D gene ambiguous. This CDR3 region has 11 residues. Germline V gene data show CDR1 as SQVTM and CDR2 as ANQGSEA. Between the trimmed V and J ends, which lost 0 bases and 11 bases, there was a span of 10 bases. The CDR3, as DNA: TGCAGCGTTGAAGATAACCTTAAGGCTTTCTTT. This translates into CSVEDNLKAFF.

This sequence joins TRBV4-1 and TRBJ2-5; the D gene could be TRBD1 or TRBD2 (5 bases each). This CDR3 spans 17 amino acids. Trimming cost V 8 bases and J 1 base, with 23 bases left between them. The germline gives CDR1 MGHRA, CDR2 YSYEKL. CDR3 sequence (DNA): TGCGCCAGCCAAAGAATGGGGACGGTAGGTTCCCAAGAGACCCAGTACTTC. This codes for CASQRMGTVGSQETQYF.

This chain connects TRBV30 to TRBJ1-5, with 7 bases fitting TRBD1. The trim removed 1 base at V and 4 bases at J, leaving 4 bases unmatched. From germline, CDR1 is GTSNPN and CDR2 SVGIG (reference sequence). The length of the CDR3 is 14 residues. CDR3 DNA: TGTGCCTGGAGTGGGGGACAGACAAATCAGCCCCAGCATTTT. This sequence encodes CAWSGGQTNQPQHF.

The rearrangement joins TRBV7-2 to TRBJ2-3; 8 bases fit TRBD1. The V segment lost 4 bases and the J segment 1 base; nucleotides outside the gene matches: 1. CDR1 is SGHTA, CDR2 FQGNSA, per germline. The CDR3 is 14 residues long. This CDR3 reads CASSSGQGTDTQYF. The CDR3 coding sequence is TGTGCCAGCAGCTCGGGACAGGGCACAGATACGCAGTATTTT.

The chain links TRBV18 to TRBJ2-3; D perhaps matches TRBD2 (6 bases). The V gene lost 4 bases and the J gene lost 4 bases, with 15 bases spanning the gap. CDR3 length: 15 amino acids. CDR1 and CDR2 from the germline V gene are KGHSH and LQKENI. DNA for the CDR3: TGTGCCAGCTCACTAGCCGGGTCGGGGGCAGATACGCAGTATTTT. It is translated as CASSLAGSGADTQYF.

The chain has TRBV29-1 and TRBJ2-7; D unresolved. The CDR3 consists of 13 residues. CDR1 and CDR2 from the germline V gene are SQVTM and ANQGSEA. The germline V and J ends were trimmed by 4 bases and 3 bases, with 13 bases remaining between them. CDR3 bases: TGCAGCGTTGCCCAAGGATTCCGCTACGAGCAGTACTTC. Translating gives CSVAQGFRYEQYF.

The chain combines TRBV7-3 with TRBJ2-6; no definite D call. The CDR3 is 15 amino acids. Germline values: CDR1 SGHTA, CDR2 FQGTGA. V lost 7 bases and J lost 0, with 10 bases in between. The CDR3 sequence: CASTLGTSGANVLTF. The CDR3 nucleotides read TGTGCCAGCACCTTGGGTACCTCTGGGGCCAACGTCCTGACTTTC.

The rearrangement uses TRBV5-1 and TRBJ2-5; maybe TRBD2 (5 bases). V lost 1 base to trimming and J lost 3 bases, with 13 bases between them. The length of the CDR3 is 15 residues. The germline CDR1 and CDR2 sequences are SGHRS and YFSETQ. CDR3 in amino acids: CASSLLPGMKETQYF. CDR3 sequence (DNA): TGCGCCAGCAGCTTGTTGCCGGGAATGAAAGAGACCCAGTACTTC. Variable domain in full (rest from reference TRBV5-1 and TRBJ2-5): KAGVTQTPRYLIKTRGQQVTLSCSPISGHRSVSWYQQTPGQGLQFLFEYFSETQRNKGNFPGRFSGRQFSNSRSEMNVSTLELGDSALYLCASSLLPGMKETQYFGPGTRLLVL.

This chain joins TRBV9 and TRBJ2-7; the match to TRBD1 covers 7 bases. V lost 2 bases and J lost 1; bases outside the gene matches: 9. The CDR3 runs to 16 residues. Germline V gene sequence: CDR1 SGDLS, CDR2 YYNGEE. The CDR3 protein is CASSVDTGAPSYEQYF. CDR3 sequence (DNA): TGTGCCAGCAGCGTCGATACAGGGGCTCCTTCCTACGAGCAGTACTTC.

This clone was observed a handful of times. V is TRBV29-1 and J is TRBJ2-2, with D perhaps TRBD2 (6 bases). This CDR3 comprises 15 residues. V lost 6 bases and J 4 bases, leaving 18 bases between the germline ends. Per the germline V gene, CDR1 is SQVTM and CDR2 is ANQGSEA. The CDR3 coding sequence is TGCAGCGTCTATAGCGGTGCGGGAACCACCGGGGAGCTGTTTTTT. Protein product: CSVYSGAGTTGELFF.